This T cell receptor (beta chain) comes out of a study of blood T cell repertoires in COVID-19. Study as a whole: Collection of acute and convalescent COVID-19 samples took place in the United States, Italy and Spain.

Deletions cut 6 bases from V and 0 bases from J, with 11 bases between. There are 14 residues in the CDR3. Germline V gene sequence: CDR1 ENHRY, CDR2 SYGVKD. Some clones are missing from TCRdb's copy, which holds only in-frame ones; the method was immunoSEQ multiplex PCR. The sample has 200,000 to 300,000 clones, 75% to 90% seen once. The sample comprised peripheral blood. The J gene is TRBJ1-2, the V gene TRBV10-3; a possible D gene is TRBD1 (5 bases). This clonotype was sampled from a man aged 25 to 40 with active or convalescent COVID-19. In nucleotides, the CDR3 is TGTGCCATCAGCTCTTCGGGGGCTAACTATGGCTACACCTTC. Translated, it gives CAISSSGANYGYTF.